The 15 T cell receptor beta chains listed next were all sequenced from one sample in a study of T cell responses to AZD1222 COVID-19 vaccine (dated by TCRdb to the early 2020s). Receptors were amplified or captured by the immunoSEQ multiplex PCR assay. The immuneACCESS repertoire file appears here via TCRdb, limited to in-frame rearrangements. These files lack a portion of the clones; in checked studies, under half of the deficit traces to unresolved V genes, and the cause of the others is not known. Present in this sample are some 120,000 clones, more than 75% of which were seen just once. The ten largest account for roughly 12% of the sample. In the paper's terms, the time point label means: baseline before first vaccination. The sequenced sample was peripheral blood, obtained on day 0 of AZD1222 vaccination. These receptor sequences come from an adult in good health.

V and J are TRBV11-1 and TRBJ2-2; 7 bases agree with TRBD1. Germline lookup yields CDR1 SGHAT and CDR2 FQDESV (reference sequence). The V segment lost 5 bases and the J segment 3 bases; nucleotides outside the gene matches: 9. The CDR3 runs 16 residues. CDR3 sequence: CASSHSGTAYTGELFF. CDR3 bases: TGTGCCAGCAGCCACTCCGGGACAGCTTACACCGGGGAGCTGTTTTTT.

The rearrangement links TRBV14 to TRBJ1-6; D not resolved. Germline lookup yields CDR1 SGHDN and CDR2 FVKESK. Trimming left V 10 bases short and J 6 bases short, with 16 bases between. CDR3 length: 14 residues. CDR3 residues: CATRKAGRNSPLHF. DNA for the CDR3: TGTGCCACCAGGAAGGCGGGTCGTAATTCACCCCTCCACTTT.

The chain is built from TRBV15 and TRBJ1-6, with unresolved D. V gave up 0 bases and J gave up 10 bases, with 7 bases separating them. This CDR3 has 13 residues. Germline lookup yields CDR1 LNHNV and CDR2 YYDKDF (reference sequence). The CDR3 sequence: CATSREEGSPLHF. In nucleotides, the CDR3 is TGTGCCACCAGCAGAGAAGAGGGATCACCCCTCCACTTT.

The V and J genes are TRBV28 and TRBJ2-7; 12 bases map to TRBD2. CDR1 and CDR2 from the germline V gene are MDHEN and SYDVKM. There are 17 residues in the CDR3. The trim removed 5 bases at V and 2 bases at J, leaving 10 bases unmatched. Here the CDR3 DNA reads TGTGCCAGCAGTGGCCAAGGGACTAGCGGGCTAGCCTACGAGCAGTACTTC. Translation gives CASSGQGTSGLAYEQYF.

The chain joins TRBV2 to TRBJ2-7, with 8 bases that match TRBD1. Per germline, CDR1 SNHLY and CDR2 FYNNEI. Trimming cost V 7 bases and J 0 bases; bases outside gene matches: 5. The CDR3 contains 14 residues. As DNA, the CDR3 is TGTGCCAGCACCGAACAGGGGGTCTCCTACGAGCAGTACTTC. Translation: CASTEQGVSYEQYF.

The chain joins TRBV2 to TRBJ2-5, with TRBD2 matching over 7 bases. The CDR3 runs to 14 residues. Germline lookup yields CDR1 SNHLY and CDR2 FYNNEI. V lost 6 bases and J lost 5; bases outside the gene matches: 9. The CDR3 DNA is TGTGCCAGCAGCCAAAGACTAGCCTGGGAGACCCAGTACTTC. Protein sequence: CASSQRLAWETQYF.

The chain is built from TRBV27 and TRBJ1-6, with 11 bases lining up with TRBD1. This CDR3 comprises 18 residues. CDR1 and CDR2 from the germline V gene are MNHEY and SMNVEV (reference sequence). The trim removed 5 bases at V and 14 bases at J, leaving 20 bases unmatched. The CDR3: CASSRNPGQGGPGGSLHF. In DNA form, the CDR3 reads TGTGCCAGCAGTCGGAATCCGGGACAGGGGGGACCGGGGGGATCCCTCCACTTT.

In its sample, this clone was seen a few times. DNA of the CDR3: TGTGCCACCAGAGGGGCGCCCGAGCAGTTCTTC. This codes for CATRGAPEQFF. V usage is TRBV28 and J usage is TRBJ2-1, with D perhaps assigned TRBD1 or TRBD2 (5 bases each). The germline V gene has CDR1 MDHEN and CDR2 SYDVKM. The CDR3 runs 11 residues. The V end was cut by 10 bases, the J end by 10 bases, with 14 bases between.

The chain employs TRBV5-1 and TRBJ2-7; D might be TRBD1 (5 bases). The V and J ends lost 0 bases and 6 bases respectively, with 10 bases between them. From germline, CDR1 is SGHRS and CDR2 YFSETQ. The length of the CDR3 is 13 residues. CDR3: CASSLGQSIEQYF. CDR3 in DNA: TGCGCCAGCAGCTTGGGACAGTCTATCGAGCAGTACTTC.

The V gene is TRBV6-2 or TRBV6-3, the J gene TRBJ2-7; D unresolved. Germline V gives CDR1 MNHEY, CDR2 SVGEGT. V lost 6 bases to trimming and J lost 2 bases, with 14 bases between them. This CDR3 has 14 amino acids. The DNA of the CDR3 is TGTGCCAGCAGCCCCGGTAGGCGCGCCTACGAGCAGTACTTC. Translated, it gives CASSPGRRAYEQYF.

The genes are TRBV5-5 and TRBJ2-5; D not resolved. The V and J ends lost 2 bases and 5 bases respectively, with 7 bases between them. Looked up from germline, CDR1 is SGHKS and CDR2 is YYEKEE (reference sequence). This CDR3 contains 12 residues. In DNA, the CDR3 is TGTGCCAGCAGCTTAGTCAAGGAGACCCAGTACTTC. As protein: CASSLVKETQYF.

V usage is TRBV5-4 and J usage is TRBJ2-3; TRBD2 matches at 10 bases. J was trimmed by 6 bases and V by 4 bases; bases with no gene match: 8. The CDR3 extends over 15 amino acids. CDR1 and CDR2 from the germline V gene are SGHNT and YYREEE (reference sequence). The CDR3 reads CASSDKREGLDTQYF. The CDR3 bases are TGTGCCAGCAGCGATAAGCGGGAGGGTCTGGATACGCAGTATTTT.

The chain carries TRBV12-3 or TRBV12-4 and TRBJ2-7; D is uncertain. The better agreement between TRBJ2-1 and the DNA end casts doubt on the J call. CDR3 length equals 12 residues. The CDR3 DNA reads TGTGCCAGCAGTTTTACGTCCAATGAGCAGTTCTTC. Its translation is CASSFTSNEQFF.

V gene TRBV2 combines with J gene TRBJ1-2, with no clear D. The CDR3 is 13 residues long. V was cut by 4 bases and J by 8 bases, with 14 bases left in between. Germline assignment: CDR1 SNHLY and CDR2 FYNNEI. The CDR3 protein is CASSVRLTEGYTF. CDR3 bases: TGTGCCAGCAGTGTACGACTGACTGAAGGCTACACCTTC. Based on the CDR3 plus reference TRBV2 and TRBJ1-2, the full variable domain is EPEVTQTPSHQVTQMGQEVILRCVPISNHLYFYWYRQILGQKVEFLVSFYNNEISEKSEIFDDQFSVERPDGSNFTLKIRSTKLEDSAMYFCASSVRLTEGYTFGSGTRLTVV.

The V call is TRBV6-4, the J call TRBJ2-2, with D maybe TRBD1 (5 bases). CDR3 size: 14 residues. V was cut by 5 bases and J by 3 bases, with 10 bases left in between. Germline CDR1 reads MRHNA; CDR2 reads SNTAGT. The CDR3 DNA sequence: TGTGCCAGCAGTCAGGGATCCCACACCGGGGAGCTGTTTTTT. It codes for CASSQGSHTGELFF.